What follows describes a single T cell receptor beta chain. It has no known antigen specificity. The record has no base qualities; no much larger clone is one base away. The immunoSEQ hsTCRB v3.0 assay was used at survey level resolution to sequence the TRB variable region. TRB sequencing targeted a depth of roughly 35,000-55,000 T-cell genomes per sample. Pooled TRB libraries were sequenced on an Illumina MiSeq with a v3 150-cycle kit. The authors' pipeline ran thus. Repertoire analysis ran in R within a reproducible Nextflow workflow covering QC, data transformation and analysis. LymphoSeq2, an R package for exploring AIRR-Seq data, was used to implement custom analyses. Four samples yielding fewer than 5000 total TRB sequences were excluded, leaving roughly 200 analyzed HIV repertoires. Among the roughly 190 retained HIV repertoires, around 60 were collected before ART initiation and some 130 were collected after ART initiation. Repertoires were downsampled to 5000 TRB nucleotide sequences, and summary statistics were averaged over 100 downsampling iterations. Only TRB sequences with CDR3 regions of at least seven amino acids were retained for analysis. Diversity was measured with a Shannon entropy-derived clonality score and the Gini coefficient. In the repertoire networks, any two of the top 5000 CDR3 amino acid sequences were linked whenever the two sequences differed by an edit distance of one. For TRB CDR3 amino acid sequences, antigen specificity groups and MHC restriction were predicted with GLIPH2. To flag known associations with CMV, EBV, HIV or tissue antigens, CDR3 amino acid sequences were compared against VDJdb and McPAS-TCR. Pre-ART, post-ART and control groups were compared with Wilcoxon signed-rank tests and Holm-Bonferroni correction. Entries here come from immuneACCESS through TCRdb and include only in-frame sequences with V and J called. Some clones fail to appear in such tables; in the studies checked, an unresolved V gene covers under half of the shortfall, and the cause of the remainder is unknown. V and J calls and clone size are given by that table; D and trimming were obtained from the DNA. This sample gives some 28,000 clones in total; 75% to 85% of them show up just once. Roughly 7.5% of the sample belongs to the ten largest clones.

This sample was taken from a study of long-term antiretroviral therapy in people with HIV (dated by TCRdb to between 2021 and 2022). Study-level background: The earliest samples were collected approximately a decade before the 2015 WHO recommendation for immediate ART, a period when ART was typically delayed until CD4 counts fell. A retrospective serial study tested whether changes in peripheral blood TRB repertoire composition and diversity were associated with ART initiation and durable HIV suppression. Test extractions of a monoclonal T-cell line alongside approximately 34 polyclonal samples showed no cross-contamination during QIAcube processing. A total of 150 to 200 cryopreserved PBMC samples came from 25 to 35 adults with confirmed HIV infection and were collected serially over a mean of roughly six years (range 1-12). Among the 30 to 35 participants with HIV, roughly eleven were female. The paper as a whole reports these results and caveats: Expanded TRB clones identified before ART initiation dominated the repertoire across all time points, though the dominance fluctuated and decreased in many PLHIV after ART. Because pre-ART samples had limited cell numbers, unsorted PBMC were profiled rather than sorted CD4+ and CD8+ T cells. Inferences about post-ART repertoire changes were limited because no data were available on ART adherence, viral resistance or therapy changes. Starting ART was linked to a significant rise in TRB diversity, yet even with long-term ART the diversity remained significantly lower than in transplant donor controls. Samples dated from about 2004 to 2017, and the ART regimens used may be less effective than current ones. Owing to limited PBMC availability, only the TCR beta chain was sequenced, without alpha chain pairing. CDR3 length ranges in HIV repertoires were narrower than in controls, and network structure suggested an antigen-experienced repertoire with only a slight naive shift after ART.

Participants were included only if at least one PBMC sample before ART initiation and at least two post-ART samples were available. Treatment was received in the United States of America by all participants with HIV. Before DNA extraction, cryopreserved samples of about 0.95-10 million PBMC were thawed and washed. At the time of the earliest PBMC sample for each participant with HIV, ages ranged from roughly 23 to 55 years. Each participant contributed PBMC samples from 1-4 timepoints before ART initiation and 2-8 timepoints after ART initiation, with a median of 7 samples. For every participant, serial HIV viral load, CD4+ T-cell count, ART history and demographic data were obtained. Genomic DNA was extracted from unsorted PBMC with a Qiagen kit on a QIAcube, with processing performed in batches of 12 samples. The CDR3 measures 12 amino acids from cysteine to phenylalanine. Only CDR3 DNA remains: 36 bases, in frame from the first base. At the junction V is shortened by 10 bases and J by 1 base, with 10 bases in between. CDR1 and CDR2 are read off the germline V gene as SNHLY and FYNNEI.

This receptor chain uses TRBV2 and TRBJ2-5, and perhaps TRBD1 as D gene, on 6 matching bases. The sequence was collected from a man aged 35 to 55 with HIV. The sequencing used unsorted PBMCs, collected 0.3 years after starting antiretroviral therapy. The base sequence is TGTGCCACGGGACACGTCCAAGAGACCCAGTACTTC. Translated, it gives CATGHVQETQYF.